A selection of T cell receptor beta chains follows, all from one sample in a study of shared clonotypes between healthy human individuals. Clones were read by immunoSEQ multiplex PCR, and TCRdb kept only the in-frame ones, dropping some. Among just over 2,000,000 clones listed, around 96% were seen once. Sequences were obtained from naive CD8+ T cells sorted from blood. The receptors derive from a man aged 18 to 35 in good health. Each CDR3 is given with its conserved first and last residue. A D gene is named only where the DNA matches it firmly. Part of the rows lack a size; the others show once, few, many or a class for expanded clones.

j_call | d_call | clone_size | v_call | cdr3_nt | cdr3_aa
TRBJ2-2 | TRBD1 | NA | TRBV28 | TGTGCCAGCAGTTCACAGGGGGCGCTGAACACCGGGGAGCTGTTTTTT | CASSSQGALNTGELFF
TRBJ2-7 | NA | NA | TRBV5-4 | TGTGCCAGCAGCTTGGAAACTACCAGCTCCTACGAGCAGTACTTC | CASSLETTSSYEQYF
TRBJ2-7 | TRBD1 | once | TRBV19 | TGTGCCAGTAGTTTCCAGGGGGCGGCCTACGAGCAGTACTTC | CASSFQGAAYEQYF
TRBJ2-7 | NA | NA | TRBV11-2 | TGTGCCAGCAGTTTTGACATAGGGGTCTCCTACGAGCAGTACTTC | CASSFDIGVSYEQYF
TRBJ2-7 | NA | NA | TRBV19 | TGTGCCAGTAGTATGTTTCCAGGAGGCTCCTACGAGCAGTACTTC | CASSMFPGGSYEQYF
TRBJ2-7 | NA | NA | TRBV27 | TGTGCCAGCAGCAACTCCCTCCTCGAGCAGTACTTC | CASSNSLLEQYF
TRBJ1-1 | TRBD1 | NA | TRBV27 | TGTGCCAGCAGAGATCTCGACAGGGCACATGAAGCTTTCTTT | CASRDLDRAHEAFF
TRBJ1-2 | NA | NA | TRBV25-1 | TGTGCCAGCAGTGTTGGACGGATCTATGGCTACACCTTC | CASSVGRIYGYTF
TRBJ2-1 | NA | NA | TRBV7-3 | TGTGCCAGCAGCTTAATTGGTGGGAATGAGCAGTTCTTC | CASSLIGGNEQFF
TRBJ1-2 | TRBD1 | NA | TRBV4-1 | TGCGCCAGCAGCCGCTCCGGGACAGGGAACGATGGCTACACCTTC | CASSRSGTGNDGYTF
TRBJ1-1 | TRBD1 | NA | TRBV30 | TGTGCCTGGAAACAGGGGGAGGGAAACACTGAAGCTTTCTTT | CAWKQGEGNTEAFF
TRBJ1-5 | NA | NA | TRBV2 | TGTGCCAGCAGGGACGACAGAAGCAATCAGCCCCAGCATTTT | CASRDDRSNQPQHF
TRBJ2-7 | NA | NA | TRBV4-1 | TGCGCCAGCAGCCAAGATCTAAACCTCGAGCAGTACTTC | CASSQDLNLEQYF
TRBJ2-7 | TRBD2 | NA | TRBV27 | TGTGCCAGCAGTGGGGCCGGGACTATATACGAGCAGTACTTC | CASSGAGTIYEQYF
TRBJ2-7 | NA | NA | TRBV11-2 | TGTGCCAGCAGCTTGGGAACAGGGAGTTTGAGCGAGCAGTACTTC | CASSLGTGSLSEQYF
TRBJ2-7 | NA | NA | TRBV27 | TGTGCCAGCAGTTCCCGTTGGGGCTACAGCTCCTACGAGCAGTACTTC | CASSSRWGYSSYEQYF
TRBJ2-7 | NA | NA | TRBV11-2 | TGTGCCAGCAGCTTCAGTAGCGAGCAGTACTTC | CASSFSSEQYF
TRBJ1-2 | TRBD1 | few | TRBV7-9 | TGTGCCAGCAGCTTAATGGACAGGGAACCGTATGGCTACACCTTC | CASSLMDREPYGYTF
TRBJ2-7 | TRBD2 | NA | TRBV6-1 | TGTGCCAGCAGTGTCCTAAAGCGGGATTTACTCGAGCAGTACTTC | CASSVLKRDLLEQYF
TRBJ1-2 | NA | few | TRBV30 | TGTGCCTGGACCAGGGGTGGGAATGGCTACACCTTC | CAWTRGGNGYTF
TRBJ2-7 | TRBD2 | NA | TRBV13 | TGTGCCAGCAGCTTCACTAGCGGACGCCCCTACGAGCAGTACTTC | CASSFTSGRPYEQYF
TRBJ1-4 | NA | NA | TRBV9 | TGTGCCAGCAGCATCACGTGGGGGGGTGAAAAACTGTTTTTT | CASSITWGGEKLFF
TRBJ2-7 | TRBD1 | NA | TRBV29-1 | TGCAGCGTGGAACCGGGACAGGGTTACGAGCAGTACTTC | CSVEPGQGYEQYF
TRBJ1-4 | TRBD1 | NA | TRBV25-1 | TGTGCCAGCAGTGAATGGACAGGGGTTGGAGAAAAACTGTTTTTT | CASSEWTGVGEKLFF
TRBJ2-7 | TRBD2 | NA | TRBV27 | TGTGCCAGCAGTTTGAATAGCGGGGGATACTACGAGCAGTACTTC | CASSLNSGGYYEQYF
TRBJ2-6 | NA | NA | TRBV6-5 | TGTGCCAGCTGCCAGGGTGGGGCCAACGTCCTGACTTTC | CASCQGGANVLTF
TRBJ1-2 | NA | NA | TRBV30 | TGTGCCTGGAGTGTACTAGGAGGGACGGATGGCTACACCTTC | CAWSVLGGTDGYTF
TRBJ2-7 | TRBD1 | NA | TRBV2 | TGTGCCAGCAGTGACCCGACAGGGCACTACGAGCAGTACTTC | CASSDPTGHYEQYF
TRBJ1-1 | TRBD1 | NA | TRBV27 | TGTGCCAGCATTGGGACAGGAGGGAACACTGAAGCTTTCTTT | CASIGTGGNTEAFF
TRBJ1-3 | NA | NA | TRBV5-1 | TGCGCCAGCAGCTTGTATGAAGGGGAGTCTGGAAACACCATATATTTT | CASSLYEGESGNTIYF
TRBJ1-5 | NA | NA | TRBV14 | TGTGCCAGCAGCCAGTTGGTGTGCCCCCAGCATTTT | CASSQLVCPQHF
TRBJ2-5 | NA | NA | TRBV5-4 | TGTGCCAGCAGCATTAGCGGACAAGAGACCCAGTACTTC | CASSISGQETQYF
TRBJ1-6 | TRBD1 | NA | TRBV7-9 | TGTGCCAGCAGCTTGGACAGGGCGGAGATAACCCTCCACTTT | CASSLDRAEITLHF
TRBJ2-7 | NA | NA | TRBV27 | TGTGCCAGCAGTTTCGGGAACCTGGAAGAGCAGTACTTC | CASSFGNLEEQYF
TRBJ2-1 | NA | NA | TRBV7-8 | TGTGCCAGCATAGGATACAATGAGCAGTTCTTC | CASIGYNEQFF
TRBJ2-1 | NA | NA | TRBV29-1 | TGCAGCGTTGAAGAAGGTGGCGTTGAGCAGTTCTTC | CSVEEGGVEQFF
TRBJ1-2 | NA | NA | TRBV9 | TGTGCCAGCAGCGTAGACGTAAACTATGGCTACACCTTC | CASSVDVNYGYTF
TRBJ2-3 | NA | NA | TRBV2 | TGTGCCAGCAGCGAAGACGCTCTACCGGGGTATTTT | CASSEDALPGYF
TRBJ2-1 | TRBD2 | NA | TRBV14 | TGTGCCAGCAGCTTAGCGGGAGGCGATGAGCAGTTCTTC | CASSLAGGDEQFF
TRBJ2-2 | NA | NA | TRBV29-1 | TGCAGCGTTATTAACACCGGGGAGCTGTTTTTT | CSVINTGELFF